Following are 28 T cell receptor beta chains from one sample sequenced in a study of CD8+ T cells in alopecia areata. In each case, RNA was isolated and then reverse transcribed into cDNA as the sequencing template. Using immunoSEQ multiplex PCR, the repertoire was profiled, and TCRdb retains in-frame clones only, with some absent. This sample has over 150,000 clones, with about 55% found just once. The treatment is: oral pan-JAK inhibitor, 5-10 mg twice daily. Material: CD8+ T cells sorted from blood, obtained at week 24, from a patient treated with tofacitinib. All receptors derive from a human donor with alopecia areata.

The sample holds one count of this clone. The CDR3 sequence: CASSQTVSTGGHTF. For the CDR3, the DNA is TGTGCCAGCAGCCAGACCGTTTCAACAGGGGGACACACCTTC. The chain links TRBV14 to TRBJ1-2; TRBD1 matches 8 bases. The CDR3 is made up of 14 amino acids. Germline V CDR1 and CDR2: SGHDN, FVKESK. V shed 3 bases, J shed 12 bases, and the junction held 12 bases outside the gene matches.

The J gene is TRBJ1-2, the V gene TRBV9; D is uncertain. V was shortened by 2 bases and J by 0 bases, with 11 bases between the two germline ends. The germline gives CDR1 SGDLS, CDR2 YYNGEE. The CDR3 totals 15 residues. The CDR3 DNA follows: TGTGCCAGCAGCGTTGGTGCAGGTGCTAACTATGGCTACACCTTC. Amino acids: CASSVGAGANYGYTF.

This chain joins TRBV7-7 and TRBJ2-7; 10 positions agree with TRBD1. The CDR3 loop spans 17 amino acids. With 5 bases clipped from V and 3 bases from J, the junction kept 13 bases outside the gene matches. Germline V CDR1 and CDR2: SSHAT, FNYEAQ (reference sequence). CDR3 residues: CASSARLGQGEGYEQYF. In DNA, the CDR3 is TGTGCCAGCAGCGCGAGGCTTGGACAGGGGGAGGGCTACGAGCAGTACTTC. The full variable domain, with the rest looked up from reference TRBV7-7 and TRBJ2-7, is GAGVSQSPRYKVTKRGQDVTLRCDPISSHATLYWYQQALGQGPEFLTYFNYEAQPDKSGLPSDRFSAERPEGSISTLTIQRTEQRDSAMYRCASSARLGQGEGYEQYFGPGTRLTVT.

This clone has only a few counts. The chain has TRBV29-1 and TRBJ1-1, with 9 bases aligning to TRBD1. The CDR3 totals 17 residues. The junction had 11 bases not matched to a gene; V was cut back by 3 bases and J by 0 bases. CDR1 and CDR2 (germline): SQVTM, ANQGSEA. CDR3 loop: CSVDQGRTGVMNTEAFF. CDR3 in DNA: TGCAGCGTTGATCAGGGTAGGACAGGGGTCATGAACACTGAAGCTTTCTTT.

This clone was detected a few times. The chain uses TRBV11-2 and TRBJ2-1; 9 positions match TRBD2. The CDR3 is made up of 16 amino acids. The V gene end was trimmed by 1 base and the J gene end by 6 bases; junction bases not matched to a gene: 7. Germline V gives CDR1 SGHAT, CDR2 FQNNGV. The CDR3 here is CASSLGGGGAVNEQFF. Here the CDR3 DNA reads TGTGCCAGCAGCTTAGGCGGCGGGGGGGCCGTCAATGAGCAGTTCTTC.

Only a few counts were recorded for this clone. The chain has TRBV5-1 and TRBJ2-2, with D possibly TRBD1 on 5 matching bases. The CDR3 totals 12 residues. From germline, CDR1 is SGHRS and CDR2 YFSETQ. V was trimmed by 7 bases and J by 8 bases, leaving 12 bases between them. Here the CDR3 DNA reads TGCGCCAGCCGCACAGGTTCAGGGGAGCTGTTTTTT. Translation gives CASRTGSGELFF.

The V gene is TRBV11-2, the J gene TRBJ1-4; no clear D gene. The CDR3 covers 14 residues. Germline-derived CDR1 and CDR2 are SGHAT and FQNNGV. Trimming took off 5 bases at V and 7 bases at J, with 14 bases between the two ends. The chain's CDR3 is CASSDTPGGEKLFF. In DNA, the CDR3 is TGTGCCAGCAGCGATACCCCTGGCGGTGAAAAACTGTTTTTT.

The V gene is TRBV19, the J gene TRBJ2-7; D unclear. Germline CDR1 is LNHDA and CDR2 is SQIVND (reference sequence). The CDR3 has 15 amino acids. Trimming removed 1 base from V and 0 bases from J, with 10 bases in between. DNA for the CDR3: TGTGCCAGTAGTATAGCAGGCAGAAGCTCCTACGAGCAGTACTTC. This encodes CASSIAGRSSYEQYF.

V usage is TRBV4-3 and J usage is TRBJ2-7; 14 nucleotides agree with TRBD2. CDR1 and CDR2 from the germline V gene are LGHNA and YSLEER. The CDR3 totals 17 residues. The V and J ends lost 0 bases and 3 bases, in that order; junction bases with no gene match: 4. This CDR3 is CASSQERGTSGGYEQYF. The CDR3 nucleotides read TGCGCCAGCAGCCAAGAAAGGGGGACTAGCGGGGGCTACGAGCAGTACTTC.

The chain combines TRBV30 with TRBJ1-4, with a weak D call TRBD1 (5 bases). The CDR3 totals 15 residues. CDR1 is GTSNPN and CDR2 is SVGIG in the germline V gene (reference sequence). Trimming removed 2 bases at V and 5 bases at J, with 15 bases between. CDR3 protein: CAWSSFLEGNEKLFF. The CDR3 DNA sequence: TGTGCCTGGAGTTCATTCTTGGAGGGGAATGAAAAACTGTTTTTT. The entire variable domain, with the rest obtained from reference TRBV30 and TRBJ1-4, is as follows: SQTIHQWPATLVQPVGSPLSLECTVEGTSNPNLYWYRQAAGRGLQLLFYSVGIGQISSEVPQNLSASRPQDRQFILSSKKLLLSDSGFYLCAWSSFLEGNEKLFFGSGTQLSVL.

The chain is built from TRBV2 and TRBJ2-5; 10 bases match TRBD1. V shed 3 bases, J shed 3 bases, and the junction held 7 bases outside the gene matches. The germline gives CDR1 SNHLY, CDR2 FYNNEI. The CDR3 length is 16 residues. This CDR3 is CASSEMGGTGEETQYF. CDR3 sequence (DNA): TGTGCCAGCAGTGAGATGGGAGGGACAGGGGAAGAGACCCAGTACTTC.

This clone was found a few times. This sequence joins TRBV5-1 and TRBJ2-7, with TRBD2 matching over 11 bases. This CDR3 region has 14 residues. The V gene's germline CDR1 is SGHRS and CDR2 YFSETQ. With V trimmed by 0 bases and J by 7 bases, 3 bases remained unmatched. CDR3 amino acids: CASSLELAGDEQYF. CDR3 nucleotide sequence: TGCGCCAGCAGCTTGGAACTAGCGGGGGATGAGCAGTACTTC. The whole variable domain, remainder taken from reference TRBV5-1 and TRBJ2-7, is KAGVTQTPRYLIKTRGQQVTLSCSPISGHRSVSWYQQTPGQGLQFLFEYFSETQRNKGNFPGRFSGRQFSNSRSEMNVSTLELGDSALYLCASSLELAGDEQYFGPGTRLTVT.

This clone was observed a handful of times. The chain links TRBV13 to TRBJ2-5; 16 bases are shared with TRBD2. The CDR3 is made up of 18 amino acids. J was trimmed by 5 bases and V by 5 bases; bases with no gene match: 11. The V gene's germline CDR1 is PRHDT and CDR2 FYEKMQ (reference sequence). This CDR3 reads CASSLGTSGGALRETQYF. The DNA for the CDR3 is TGTGCCAGCAGCCTGGGGACTAGCGGGGGGGCTCTTCGGGAGACCCAGTACTTC.

The chain carries TRBV5-6 and TRBJ2-7; D gene uncertain. The V and J ends lost 8 bases and 7 bases respectively, with 19 bases between them. Germline CDR1 SGHDT, CDR2 YYEEEE. The CDR3 loop spans 13 amino acids. CDR3 sequence (DNA): TGTGCCAGTACCGACGGAACCCCTGGGGAGCAGTACTTC. This codes for CASTDGTPGEQYF. The variable domain in full, completed from reference TRBV5-6 and TRBJ2-7, reads DAGVTQSPTHLIKTRGQQVTLRCSPKSGHDTVSWYQQALGQGPQFIFQYYEEEERQRGNFPDRFSGHQFPNYSSELNVNALLLGDSALYLCASTDGTPGEQYFGPGTRLTVT.

The gene calls are TRBV11-1 and TRBJ2-2, with a weak D call TRBD2 (6 bases). Germline CDR1 SGHAT, CDR2 FQDESV (reference sequence). The CDR3 contains 13 residues. Deletions cut 4 bases from V and 5 bases from J, with 8 bases between. As DNA, the CDR3 is TGTGCCAGCAGCTGGGGAGGAACCGGGGAGCTGTTTTTT. The encoded protein is CASSWGGTGELFF. Complete variable domain (other parts from reference TRBV11-1 and TRBJ2-2): EAEVAQSPRYKITEKSQAVAFWCDPISGHATLYWYRQILGQGPELLVQFQDESVVDDSQLPKDRFSAERLKGVDSTLKIQPAELGDSAMYLCASSWGGTGELFFGEGSRLTVL.

The V gene is TRBV30, the J gene TRBJ2-3, with TRBD2 matching over 14 bases. Trimming at V came to 3 bases and at J to 3 bases, leaving 5 bases not matched to a gene. The CDR3 loop spans 16 amino acids. Germline CDR1 reads GTSNPN; CDR2 reads SVGIG (reference sequence). The CDR3 spells CAWSPGTSGGTDTQYF. The CDR3 DNA sequence: TGTGCCTGGAGCCCCGGGACTAGCGGGGGAACAGATACGCAGTATTTT.

This chain connects TRBV30 to TRBJ2-1; 7 bases align to TRBD2. This CDR3 has 12 residues. Trimming cost V 1 base and J 7 bases; bases outside gene matches: 1. The germline V gene encodes CDR1 GTSNPN and CDR2 SVGIG (reference sequence). The DNA of the CDR3 is TGTGCCTGGAGTGGGACTAGTAATGAGCAGTTCTTC. Protein: CAWSGTSNEQFF.

V and J are TRBV14 and TRBJ2-7; D possibly matches TRBD1 or TRBD2 (5 bases each). There are 14 residues in the CDR3. Trimming removed 4 bases from V and 4 bases from J, with 14 bases in between. Germline CDR1 reads SGHDN; CDR2 reads FVKESK. CDR3 coding DNA: TGTGCCAGCAGCCTCCTGGGACGGCCATACGAGCAGTACTTC. Protein sequence: CASSLLGRPYEQYF.

This clone turned up a few times. This chain uses TRBV29-1 with TRBJ2-2; the D gene is possibly TRBD2 (5 bases). Germline V lookup: CDR1 SQVTM, CDR2 ANQGSEA. CDR3 size: 14 residues. V gave up 7 bases and J gave up 0 bases, with 12 bases separating them. The CDR3 loop reads CSAEGRTNTGELFF. CDR3 nucleotide sequence: TGCAGCGCCGAGGGCAGAACGAACACCGGGGAGCTGTTTTTT.

The V call is TRBV7-8, the J call TRBJ2-1; 8 nucleotides match TRBD1. The CDR3 covers 15 residues. The germline V gene encodes CDR1 SGHVS and CDR2 FQNEAQ. V shed 2 bases, J shed 5 bases, and the junction held 5 bases outside the gene matches. The CDR3 protein is CASSLSRQGNNEQFF. The CDR3 DNA sequence: TGTGCCAGCAGCTTAAGTAGACAGGGGAACAATGAGCAGTTCTTC. The full variable domain, rest sourced from reference TRBV7-8 and TRBJ2-1, is GAGVSQSPRYKVAKRGQDVALRCDPISGHVSLFWYQQALGQGPEFLTYFQNEAQLDKSGLPSDRFFAERPEGSVSTLKIQRTQQEDSAVYLCASSLSRQGNNEQFFGPGTRLTVL.

The chain recombines TRBV30 with TRBJ1-4; 9 bases align to TRBD1. With V trimmed by 1 base and J by 2 bases, 5 bases remained unmatched. The CDR3 covers 16 residues. Germline values: CDR1 GTSNPN, CDR2 SVGIG (reference sequence). The DNA of the CDR3 is TGTGCCTGGAGTGACGGGACAGGGTGGACTAATGAAAAACTGTTTTTT. It yields the protein CAWSDGTGWTNEKLFF. Using reference TRBV30 and TRBJ1-4 for the parts outside the CDR3, the full variable domain is SQTIHQWPATLVQPVGSPLSLECTVEGTSNPNLYWYRQAAGRGLQLLFYSVGIGQISSEVPQNLSASRPQDRQFILSSKKLLLSDSGFYLCAWSDGTGWTNEKLFFGSGTQLSVL.

In its sample, this clone was seen a few times. The rearrangement links TRBV5-6 to TRBJ2-7, with a possible D match to TRBD1 (6 bases). The CDR3 is 14 amino acids. Trimming pared 4 bases from V and 0 bases from J, leaving 11 bases between. The germline gives CDR1 SGHDT, CDR2 YYEEEE. The CDR3 protein is CASSPRDISYEQYF. Here the CDR3 DNA reads TGTGCCAGCAGCCCCCGGGACATCTCCTACGAGCAGTACTTC. Drawing the rest from reference TRBV5-6 and TRBJ2-7, the complete variable domain is DAGVTQSPTHLIKTRGQQVTLRCSPKSGHDTVSWYQQALGQGPQFIFQYYEEEERQRGNFPDRFSGHQFPNYSSELNVNALLLGDSALYLCASSPRDISYEQYFGPGTRLTVT.

This clone was counted a few times. This rearrangement joins TRBV29-1 to TRBJ2-7, with a tentative D call TRBD1 (8 bases). CDR3 size: 16 residues. Germline V gene sequence: CDR1 SQVTM, CDR2 ANQGSEA. The V end was cut by 4 bases, the J end by 3 bases, with 22 bases between. This CDR3 is CSVVGGGRQGIYEQYF. The DNA for the CDR3 is TGCAGCGTTGTGGGCGGGGGCCGACAGGGGATCTACGAGCAGTACTTC.

This clone came up a few times. CDR3 loop: CASSLVGGQNTGELFF. In DNA, the CDR3 is TGCGCCAGCAGCTTGGTCGGCGGACAGAACACCGGGGAGCTGTTTTTT. The V and J genes are TRBV5-1 and TRBJ2-2; a weak D match, TRBD1 (5 bases). The CDR3 is 16 residues long. V gave up 0 bases and J gave up 1 base, with 10 bases separating them. Per the germline V gene, CDR1 is SGHRS and CDR2 is YFSETQ.

The V and J genes are TRBV27 and TRBJ1-5; 9 nucleotides agree with TRBD1. From germline, CDR1 is MNHEY and CDR2 SMNVEV (reference sequence). This CDR3 is 16 amino acids long. The V and J ends lost 6 bases and 5 bases, in that order; junction bases with no gene match: 11. CDR3 residues: CASRRWGQGDDQPQHF. The CDR3 nucleotides read TGTGCCAGCAGACGCTGGGGACAGGGAGATGATCAGCCCCAGCATTTT.

The genes are TRBV5-4 and TRBJ1-1; 8 nucleotides agree with TRBD1. This CDR3 is built from 14 residues. Per the germline V gene, CDR1 is SGHNT and CDR2 is YYREEE (reference sequence). The V and J ends lost 4 bases and 2 bases, in that order; junction bases with no gene match: 4. CDR3 in amino acids: CASSPDRANTEAFF. CDR3 bases: TGTGCCAGCAGCCCGGACAGGGCAAACACTGAAGCTTTCTTT.

V is TRBV7-9 and J is TRBJ2-1, with 8 bases fitting TRBD1. Germline assignment: CDR1 SEHNR and CDR2 FQNEAQ (reference sequence). V lost 3 bases, J lost 8 bases, and 15 bases stayed unmatched. The CDR3 extends over 17 amino acids. In nucleotides, the CDR3 is TGTGCCAGCAGCTTTGGGGACAGGTTACGGACCCCCGATGAGCAGTTCTTC. The encoded protein is CASSFGDRLRTPDEQFF.

The chain couples TRBV6-5 to TRBJ2-1; D ambiguous. Germline V gives CDR1 MNHEY, CDR2 SVGAGI. The germline V and J ends were trimmed by 4 bases and 7 bases, with 8 bases remaining between them. The CDR3 is made up of 12 amino acids. This CDR3 reads CASSSDRNEQFF. CDR3 nucleotides: TGTGCCAGCAGTTCCGATCGAAATGAGCAGTTCTTC.